Sequencing of this TCR beta chain was carried out in a study of control samples from healthy donors and cancer patients. Repertoires were generated with immunoSEQ multiplex PCR, while TCRdb's copy carries only in-frame clones and drops some. The sample consists of roughly 150,000 clones, 92% of them appearing once. V gave up 4 bases and J gave up 9 bases; unmatched junction bases: 6. Germline values: CDR1 SGHDT, CDR2 YYEEEE. The CDR3 is 12 amino acids. What was sequenced was blood. This chain connects TRBV5-6 to TRBJ1-1, with TRBD1 identical over 7 bases. This TCR was recovered from a woman aged 30 to 39 in good health. This chain's CDR3 is CASSQPGGKAFF. The CDR3 DNA sequence: TGTGCCAGCAGCCAGCCAGGGGGAAAAGCTTTCTTT.